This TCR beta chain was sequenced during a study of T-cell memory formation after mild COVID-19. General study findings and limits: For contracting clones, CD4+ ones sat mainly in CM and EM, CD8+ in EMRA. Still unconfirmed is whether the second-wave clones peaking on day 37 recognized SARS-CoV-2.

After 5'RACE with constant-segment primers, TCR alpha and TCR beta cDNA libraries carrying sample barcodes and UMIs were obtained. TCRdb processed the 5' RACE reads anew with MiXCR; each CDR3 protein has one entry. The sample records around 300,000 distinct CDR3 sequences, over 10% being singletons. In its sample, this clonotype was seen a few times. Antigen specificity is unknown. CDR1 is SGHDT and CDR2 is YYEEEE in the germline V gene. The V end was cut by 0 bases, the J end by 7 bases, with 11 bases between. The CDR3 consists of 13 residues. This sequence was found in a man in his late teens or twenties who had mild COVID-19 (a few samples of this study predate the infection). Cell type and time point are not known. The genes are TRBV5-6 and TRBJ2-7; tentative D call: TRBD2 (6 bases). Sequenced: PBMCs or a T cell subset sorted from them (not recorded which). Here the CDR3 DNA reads TGTGCCAGCAGCTTGGCGACAGCGGGTGAGCAGTACGTC. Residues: CASSLATAGEQYV.